Listed below are T cell receptor beta chains from one sample, sequenced in a study of human T cells and chemical hapten exposure. One entry per CDR3 protein, called by TCRdb with MiXCR from the RACE reads. The sample yields around 120,000 distinct CDR3 sequences, about 13% seen once. Material: whole blood, obtained in connection with sensitization to the hapten diphenylcyclopropenone (DPC). The receptor set was obtained from a woman in her late teens or twenties with alopecia areata. Some clones in this sample may be carry-over from other donors' samples. Each CDR3 is given without its conserved first and last residue. Each record gives: D gene, V gene, J gene, CDR3 length, CDR3 protein. A D gene is named only where the DNA matches it firmly.

-	TRBV9	TRBJ2-3	11	ASSVAIGDTQY
-	TRBV3-1	TRBJ2-2	16	ASSQEKGTLTNTGELF
-	TRBV10-2	TRBJ2-4	15	ASSEFRTALAKNIQY
TRBD2	TRBV4-2	TRBJ2-2	16	ASSQGSSGGANTGELF
TRBD2	TRBV30	TRBJ2-1	14	AWDSLRGSSYNEQF
TRBD1	TRBV6-2/TRBV6-3	TRBJ2-2	16	ASKLGFPGQLNTGELF
-	TRBV5-1	TRBJ1-1	12	ASSQSTGLAEAF
TRBD1	TRBV18	TRBJ1-2	11	ASSPSGGGGYT
-	TRBV12-3/TRBV12-4	TRBJ1-4	13	ASSFVQGPGEKLF
-	TRBV6-2/TRBV6-3	TRBJ1-1	13	ASSYSGGQNTEAF
-	TRBV6-2/TRBV6-3	TRBJ2-4	14	ASSYRTGRVLSIQY
-	TRBV27	TRBJ2-2	13	ASSPLIPNTGELF
TRBD2	TRBV7-6	TRBJ2-1	14	ASSPLAGGSYNEQF
TRBD1	TRBV6-6	TRBJ2-7	13	ASSPVGTGSYEQY
-	TRBV29-1	TRBJ1-1	11	SVEWGGNTEAF
-	TRBV6-1	TRBJ2-7	11	ASGRSRSYEQY
-	TRBV4-3	TRBJ2-3	11	ASSHLSTDTQY
-	TRBV18	TRBJ2-5	12	ASSPIGKQETQY
TRBD1	TRBV12-3/TRBV12-4	TRBJ1-1	13	ASSLDRGRRTEAF
TRBD1	TRBV12-3/TRBV12-4	TRBJ1-1	10	ASSFTGVGAF
-	TRBV27	TRBJ1-1	11	ASSLYENTEAF
-	TRBV18	TRBJ1-1	11	ASSPGTADEAF
-	TRBV4-1	TRBJ2-3	17	ASSLRPQPGEVSTDTQY
-	TRBV20-1	TRBJ1-3	9	SARDGNTIY
TRBD1	TRBV29-1	TRBJ2-7	9	SGRTGPEQY
-	TRBV28	TRBJ2-3	13	ASRTAGSGTDTQY
-	TRBV7-9	TRBJ1-2	11	ASSIRGNYGYT
-	TRBV5-6	TRBJ2-1	10	ASSRTHNEQF
TRBD2	TRBV20-1	TRBJ2-1	13	SARGSGGSYNEQF
-	TRBV7-2	TRBJ2-3	14	ASSLSPRVSTDTQY
-	TRBV29-1	TRBJ2-1	10	SVVRANNEQF
TRBD1	TRBV6-1	TRBJ1-4	10	ASSAQGEKLF
TRBD1	TRBV5-6	TRBJ1-1	12	ASSATGGRTEAF
-	TRBV18	TRBJ1-2	12	ASSPPSKNYGYT
TRBD2	TRBV9	TRBJ2-5	13	ASSWASGNQETQY
-	TRBV12-3/TRBV12-4	TRBJ1-6	13	ASSLGQSYNSPLH
-	TRBV6-5	TRBJ1-2	11	ASSYAAGDGYT
TRBD2	TRBV4-3	TRBJ2-7	12	ASAHSGGSYEQY
TRBD1	TRBV10-2	TRBJ2-7	12	ASSERTGSYEQY
TRBD2	TRBV20-1	TRBJ2-3	13	SARTSAAGTDTQY
-	TRBV7-2	TRBJ2-5	12	ASSLRNGQETQY
-	TRBV12-3/TRBV12-4	TRBJ2-7	15	ASSTRGGRNSFYEQY
TRBD1	TRBV20-1	TRBJ2-7	11	SARDRILYEQY
-	TRBV20-1	TRBJ2-7	15	SARDQYRHPTSYEQY
TRBD1	TRBV6-5	TRBJ1-1	12	ASSLQGMNTEAF
TRBD2	TRBV2	TRBJ2-1	15	ASSEALPAGGPDEQF
-	TRBV27	TRBJ2-6	16	ASSLRAGTNSGANVLT
-	TRBV28	TRBJ2-7	11	ASSTRRHYEQY
-	TRBV25-1	TRBJ1-1	10	ASSELKTEAF
-	TRBV6-5	TRBJ1-1	12	ASSYSEMNTEAF
-	TRBV20-1	TRBJ2-5	10	SASPGQETQY
TRBD1	TRBV29-1	TRBJ2-2	12	SVEQGAKPGELF
-	TRBV29-1	TRBJ2-3	10	SVETGTDTQY